This T cell receptor beta chain was recovered during a study of vaccination and CD4 T cells after COVID-19. The CDR3 covers 13 residues. Deletions cut 1 base from V and 3 bases from J, with 7 bases between. Germline V gene data show CDR1 as MNHNS and CDR2 as SASEGT. Treatment denoted: roughly ten-day PBMC culture with coronavirus spike peptide pools or control peptides (ViraFEST assay). Study-wide results and limits: Median SARS-CoV-2-reactive clonotype numbers went from approximately 21 to 38; this increase was not significant.

With regard to this clonotype: Its antigen is currently unknown.

The assay that was used to sequence DNA from cultured CD4+ T cells was the Oncomine TCR Beta short-read assay. TCRdb called the PCR reads again in MiXCR, with one record for every CDR3 protein. The data contain around 26,000 distinct CDR3 sequences, roughly 60% of them singletons. V and J are TRBV6-1 and TRBJ2-7; D gene unclear. Sequencing used CD4+ T cells from blood, cultured in vitro. The receptor was derived from a human donor who had recovered from COVID-19. CDR3 coding DNA: TGTGCCAGCAGTGAAGTTGCGGTCTACGAGCAGTACTTC. Translating it yields CASSEVAVYEQYF.